This paragraph reports one T cell receptor beta chain. What it binds is not known. The data were taken from a study of T cell responses to AZD1222 COVID-19 vaccine. Notes on the study in general: Spike-specific TCR breadth and depth both grew after two AZD1222 doses.

Trimming removed 2 bases from V and 6 bases from J, with 16 bases in between. Germline V gene lookup returns CDR1 KGHDR and CDR2 SFDVKD. The CDR3 totals 16 residues. Clones were sequenced by immunoSEQ multiplex PCR, and TCRdb holds only the in-frame ones, with some missing. The sample records about 200,000 clones, 85% to 95% being singletons. The chain couples TRBV24-1 to TRBJ2-1; D tentatively reads TRBD1 or TRBD2 (5 bases each). The receptor comes from an adult in good health. This specimen was peripheral blood, taken on day 0 of AZD1222 vaccination. The chain's CDR3 is CATSDSLRGRFNEQFF. CDR3 coding DNA: TGTGCCACCAGTGATTCCCTTCGGGGCAGATTCAATGAGCAGTTCTTC.